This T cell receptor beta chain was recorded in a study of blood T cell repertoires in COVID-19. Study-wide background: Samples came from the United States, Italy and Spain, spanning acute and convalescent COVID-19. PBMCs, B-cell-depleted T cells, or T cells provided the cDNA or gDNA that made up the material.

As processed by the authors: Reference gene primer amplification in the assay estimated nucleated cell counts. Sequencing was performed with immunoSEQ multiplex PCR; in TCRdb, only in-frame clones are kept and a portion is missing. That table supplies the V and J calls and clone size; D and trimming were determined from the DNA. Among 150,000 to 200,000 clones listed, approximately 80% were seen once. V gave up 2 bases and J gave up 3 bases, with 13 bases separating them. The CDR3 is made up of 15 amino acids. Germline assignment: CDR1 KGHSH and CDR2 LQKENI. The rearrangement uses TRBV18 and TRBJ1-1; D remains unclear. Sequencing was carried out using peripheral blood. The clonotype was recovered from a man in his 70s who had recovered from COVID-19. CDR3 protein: CASSPVAFLDTEAFF. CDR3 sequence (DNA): TGTGCCAGCTCACCAGTGGCCTTCCTGGACACTGAAGCTTTCTTT.